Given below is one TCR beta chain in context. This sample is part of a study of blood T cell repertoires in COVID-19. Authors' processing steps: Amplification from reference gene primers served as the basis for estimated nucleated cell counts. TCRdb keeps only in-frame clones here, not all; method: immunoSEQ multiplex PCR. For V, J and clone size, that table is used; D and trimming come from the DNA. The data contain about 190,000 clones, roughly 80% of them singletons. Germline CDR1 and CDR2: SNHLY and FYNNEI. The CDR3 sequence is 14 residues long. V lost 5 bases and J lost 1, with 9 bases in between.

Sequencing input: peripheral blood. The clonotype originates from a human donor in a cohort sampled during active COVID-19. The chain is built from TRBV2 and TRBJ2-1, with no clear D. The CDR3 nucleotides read TGTGCCAGCAGTTTAGTAGTTTCCTACAATGAGCAGTTCTTC. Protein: CASSLVVSYNEQFF.